One and the same sample provided the 7 T cell receptor beta chains below, sequenced in a study of blood T cell repertoires in COVID-19. Sequencing used immunoSEQ multiplex PCR; TCRdb keeps in-frame clones, though not all of them. Here the sample spans more than 250,000 clones, around 86% being singletons. The sample comprised peripheral blood. The receptors were sampled from a man in his fifties with active or convalescent COVID-19.

The gene calls are TRBV6-5 and TRBJ1-5, with 9 bases matching TRBD1. The germline V gene encodes CDR1 MNHEY and CDR2 SVGAGI. Germline trimming cut 10 bases from V and 4 bases from J; bases unmatched to any gene: 8. CDR3 length: 14 amino acids. CDR3 loop: CATTGGDRNQPQHF. The CDR3 coding sequence is TGTGCCACGACAGGGGGTGATCGGAATCAGCCCCAGCATTTT.

The gene calls are TRBV30 and TRBJ2-5; D uncertain. Trimming stripped 4 bases from V and 4 bases from J, with 7 bases between. The germline V gene encodes CDR1 GTSNPN and CDR2 SVGIG (reference sequence). The CDR3 runs to 11 residues. CDR3: CAWTSGETQYF. The CDR3 DNA follows: TGTGCCTGGACCTCAGGAGAGACCCAGTACTTC. The variable domain in full, completed from reference TRBV30 and TRBJ2-5, reads SQTIHQWPATLVQPVGSPLSLECTVEGTSNPNLYWYRQAAGRGLQLLFYSVGIGQISSEVPQNLSASRPQDRQFILSSKKLLLSDSGFYLCAWTSGETQYFGPGTRLLVL.

Worth noting for this clone: Other DNA sequences within the sample encode an identical CDR3. The genes are TRBV5-4 and TRBJ1-6, with D tentatively TRBD1 (5 bases). CDR1 SGHNT and CDR2 YYREEE come from the germline V gene (reference sequence). This CDR3 has 14 amino acids. V lost 0 bases and J 7 bases, leaving 8 bases between the germline ends. Here the CDR3 DNA reads TGTGCCAGCAGCTTGGACAGGACCAATTCACCCCTCCACTTT. This codes for CASSLDRTNSPLHF.

The chain links TRBV19 to TRBJ1-1; 10 positions agree with TRBD1. The CDR3 has 15 residues. V trimming: 9 bases; J trimming: 1 base; junction bases outside the gene matches: 8. Germline CDR1 LNHDA, CDR2 SQIVND (reference sequence). The DNA for the CDR3 is TGTGCCAGCCAGGACAGGGGGTTGGCGAACACTGAAGCTTTCTTT. Protein sequence: CASQDRGLANTEAFF.

The sample holds one count of this clone. V gene TRBV5-8 combines with J gene TRBJ1-5; the match to TRBD1 covers 10 bases. The CDR3 sequence is 16 residues long. Germline trimming cut 0 bases from V and 4 bases from J; bases unmatched to any gene: 4. Germline values: CDR1 SGHTS, CDR2 YDEGEE. The CDR3 here is CASSLGPGQGNQPQHF. In DNA form, the CDR3 reads TGTGCCAGCAGCTTGGGGCCGGGACAGGGGAATCAGCCCCAGCATTTT.

The V call is TRBV29-1, the J call TRBJ2-3, with a possible D match to TRBD1 (6 bases). Germline values: CDR1 SQVTM, CDR2 ANQGSEA. Trimming took off 7 bases at V and 4 bases at J, with 15 bases between the two ends. The CDR3 length is 13 residues. The CDR3 protein is CSGFVGGADTQYF. CDR3 sequence (DNA): TGCAGCGGCTTTGTAGGGGGAGCAGATACGCAGTATTTT.

The CDR3 nucleotides are TGCGCCAGCAGCCTCCACCGCACTAGCGGGGGTGCCTACGAGCAGTACTTC. This encodes CASSLHRTSGGAYEQYF. The chain has TRBV4-1 and TRBJ2-7; 11 bases are shared with TRBD2. Per germline, CDR1 MGHRA and CDR2 YSYEKL. The CDR3 has 17 amino acids. The junction had 10 bases not matched to a gene; V was cut back by 4 bases and J by 2 bases.